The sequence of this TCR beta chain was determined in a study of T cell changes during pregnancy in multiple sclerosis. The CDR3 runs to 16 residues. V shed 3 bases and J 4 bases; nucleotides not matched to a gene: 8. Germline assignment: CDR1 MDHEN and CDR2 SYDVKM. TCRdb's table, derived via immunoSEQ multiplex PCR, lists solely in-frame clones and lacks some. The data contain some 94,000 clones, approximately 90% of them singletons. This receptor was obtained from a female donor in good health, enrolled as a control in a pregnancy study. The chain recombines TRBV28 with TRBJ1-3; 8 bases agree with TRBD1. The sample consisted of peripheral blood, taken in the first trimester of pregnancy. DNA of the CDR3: TGTGCCAGCAGTTTGTTGCAGGGGGCACTAGGAAACACCATATATTTT. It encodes CASSLLQGALGNTIYF.